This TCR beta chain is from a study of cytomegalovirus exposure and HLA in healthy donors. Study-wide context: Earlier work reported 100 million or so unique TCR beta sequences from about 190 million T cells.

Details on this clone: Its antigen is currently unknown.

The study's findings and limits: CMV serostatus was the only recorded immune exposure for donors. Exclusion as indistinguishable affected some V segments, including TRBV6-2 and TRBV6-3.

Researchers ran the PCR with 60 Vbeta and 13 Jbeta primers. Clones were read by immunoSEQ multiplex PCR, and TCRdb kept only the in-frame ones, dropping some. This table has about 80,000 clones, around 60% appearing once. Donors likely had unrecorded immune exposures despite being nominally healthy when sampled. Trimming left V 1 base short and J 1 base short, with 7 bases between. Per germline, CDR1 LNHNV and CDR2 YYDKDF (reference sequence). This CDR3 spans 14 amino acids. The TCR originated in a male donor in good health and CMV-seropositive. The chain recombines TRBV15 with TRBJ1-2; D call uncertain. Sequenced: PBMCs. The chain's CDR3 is CATSRGEVNYGYTF. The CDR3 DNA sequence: TGTGCCACCAGCAGAGGGGAGGTTAACTATGGCTACACCTTC.